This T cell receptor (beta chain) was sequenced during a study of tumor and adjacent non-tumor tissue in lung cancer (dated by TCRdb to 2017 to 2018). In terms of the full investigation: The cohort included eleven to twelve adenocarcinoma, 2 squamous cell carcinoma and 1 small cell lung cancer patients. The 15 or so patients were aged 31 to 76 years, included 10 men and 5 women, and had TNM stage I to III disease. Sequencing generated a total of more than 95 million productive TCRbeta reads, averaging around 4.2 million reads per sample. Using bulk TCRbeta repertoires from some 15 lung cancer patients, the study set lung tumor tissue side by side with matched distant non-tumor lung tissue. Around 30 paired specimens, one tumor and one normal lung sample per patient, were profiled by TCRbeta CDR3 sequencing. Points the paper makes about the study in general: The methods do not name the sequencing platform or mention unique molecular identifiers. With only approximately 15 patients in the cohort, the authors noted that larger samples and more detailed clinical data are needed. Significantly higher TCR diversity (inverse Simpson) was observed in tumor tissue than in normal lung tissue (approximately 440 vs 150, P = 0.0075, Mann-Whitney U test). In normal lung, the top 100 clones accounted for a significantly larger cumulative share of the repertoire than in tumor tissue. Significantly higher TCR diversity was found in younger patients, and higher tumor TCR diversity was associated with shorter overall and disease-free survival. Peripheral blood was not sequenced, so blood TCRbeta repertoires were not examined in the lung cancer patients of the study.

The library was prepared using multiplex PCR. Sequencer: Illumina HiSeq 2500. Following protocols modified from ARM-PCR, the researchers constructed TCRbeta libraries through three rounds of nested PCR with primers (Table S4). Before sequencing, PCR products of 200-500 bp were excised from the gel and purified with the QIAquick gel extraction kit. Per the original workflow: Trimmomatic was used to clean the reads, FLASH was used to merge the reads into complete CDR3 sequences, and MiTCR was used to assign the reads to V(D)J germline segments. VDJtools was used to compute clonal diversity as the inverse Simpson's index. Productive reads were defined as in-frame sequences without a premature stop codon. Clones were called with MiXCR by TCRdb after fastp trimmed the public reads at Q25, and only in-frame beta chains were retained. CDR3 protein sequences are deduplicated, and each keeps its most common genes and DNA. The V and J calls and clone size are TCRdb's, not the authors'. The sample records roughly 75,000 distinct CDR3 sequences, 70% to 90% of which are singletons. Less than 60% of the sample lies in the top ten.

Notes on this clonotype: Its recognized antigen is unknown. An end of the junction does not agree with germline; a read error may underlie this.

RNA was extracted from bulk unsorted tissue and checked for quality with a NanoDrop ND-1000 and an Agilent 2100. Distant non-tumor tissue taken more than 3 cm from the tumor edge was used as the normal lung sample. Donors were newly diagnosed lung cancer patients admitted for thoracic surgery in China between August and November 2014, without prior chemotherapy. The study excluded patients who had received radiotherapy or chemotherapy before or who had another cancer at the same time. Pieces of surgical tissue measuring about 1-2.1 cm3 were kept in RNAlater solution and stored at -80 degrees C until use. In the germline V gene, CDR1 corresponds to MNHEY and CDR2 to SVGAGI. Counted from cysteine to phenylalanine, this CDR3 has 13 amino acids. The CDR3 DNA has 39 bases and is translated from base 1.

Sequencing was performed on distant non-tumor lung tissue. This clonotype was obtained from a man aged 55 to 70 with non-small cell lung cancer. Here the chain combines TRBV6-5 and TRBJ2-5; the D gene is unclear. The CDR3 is CASRVLSQETQYF. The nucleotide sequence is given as TGTGCCAGCCGTGTGCTCTCCCAAGAGACCCAGTATTTC.